This T cell receptor beta chain stems from a study of shared clonotypes between healthy human individuals. Study-wide points: Incomplete sequencing of sorted subsets was indicated by rarefaction despite large depth. Only blood was sampled; tissue repertoires likely differ. Memory subsets generally showed smaller estimated richness than naive subsets did.

Original handling: Junction-only immunoSEQ data arrived without quality scores, meaning filtering differed. Assay: immunoSEQ multiplex PCR; the TCRdb copy retains only in-frame clones and omits some. That table is the source of V, J and clone size, and D and trimming were worked out from the DNA. This table has hundreds of thousands of clones, approximately 79% appearing once. CDR3 size: 19 residues. Trimming at V came to 2 bases and at J to 7 bases, leaving 16 bases not matched to a gene. Germline assignment: CDR1 SGHTA and CDR2 FQGTGA. Points on this clone: Its antigen remains unknown.

The chain links TRBV7-3 to TRBJ2-1, with 11 nucleotides matching TRBD2. This TCR was sampled from a woman in her twenties or thirties in good health. Material: memory CD4+ T cells sorted from blood. Subset described: CD45RA-negative fraction. CDR3 nucleotide sequence: TGTGCCAGCAGCTTAGCACTAGCGGGGGTCTTTTCGCACCCTAATGAGCAGTTCTTC. Its translation is CASSLALAGVFSHPNEQFF.